These 18 T cell receptor beta chains share one sample of origin, sequenced in a study of blood T cell repertoires in COVID-19. Sequenced by immunoSEQ multiplex PCR; TCRdb stores in-frame clones only, minus some. The table lists 300,000 or so clones, about 88% of them singletons, with 2.6% in the top ten. The specimen sequenced was PBMCs or T cells enriched from blood (not recorded which). These receptors were taken from a man in his 60s who had recovered from COVID-19.

V gene TRBV27 combines with J gene TRBJ1-4; D call uncertain. The germline V and J ends were trimmed by 5 bases and 0 bases, with 10 bases remaining between them. The CDR3 sequence is 15 residues long. The germline gives CDR1 MNHEY, CDR2 SMNVEV (reference sequence). CDR3 bases: TGTGCCAGCAGTCTCAGATTTGCAACTAATGAAAAACTGTTTTTT. Encoded protein: CASSLRFATNEKLFF.

This rearrangement joins TRBV4-1 to TRBJ2-7; 8 bases line up with TRBD2. The V gene's germline CDR1 is MGHRA and CDR2 YSYEKL. This CDR3 spans 19 amino acids. After removal of 0 bases from V and 4 bases from J, the junction contained 17 bases not matched to a gene. CDR3 bases: TGCGCCAGCAGCCAAGATTACACGGTACTAGCGGCATTACCTTACGAGCAGTACTTC. Residues: CASSQDYTVLAALPYEQYF.

J is TRBJ1-1 and V is TRBV3-1 (or the pseudogene TRBV3-2); D unresolved. The CDR3 length is 12 residues. V dropped 8 bases and J dropped 6 bases, with 13 bases sitting between them. The germline gives CDR1 LGHDT, CDR2 YNNKEL (reference sequence). CDR3 nucleotide sequence: TGTGCCAGCGGGTCCGGGGAAGCTGAAGCTTTCTTT. This encodes CASGSGEAEAFF.

This rearrangement joins TRBV4-1 to TRBJ2-7; no definite D call. With 4 bases removed from V and 2 bases from J, the gap between germline ends came to 12 bases. CDR3 size: 14 residues. In germline, CDR1 is MGHRA, CDR2 YSYEKL. The CDR3 region is CASSPPGGAYEQYF. The CDR3 DNA reads TGCGCCAGCAGCCCCCCCGGCGGAGCCTACGAGCAGTACTTC.

The chain's CDR3 is CASSSPDTQGIEAFF. The CDR3 region has the DNA TGTGCCAGCAGCTCCCCAGACACACAGGGGATTGAAGCTTTCTTT. V and J are TRBV5-4 and TRBJ1-1, with TRBD1 matching 7 bases. This CDR3 contains 15 residues. The germline gives CDR1 SGHNT, CDR2 YYREEE (reference sequence). The V and J ends lost 3 bases and 7 bases, in that order; junction bases with no gene match: 12. Looking up the rest from reference TRBV5-4 and TRBJ1-1 gives the full variable domain: ETGVTQSPTHLIKTRGQQVTLRCSSQSGHNTVSWYQQALGQGPQFIFQYYREEENGRGNFPPRFSGLQFPNYSSELNVNALELDDSALYLCASSSPDTQGIEAFFGQGTRLTVV.

V gene TRBV4-3 combines with J gene TRBJ2-7; D is perhaps TRBD2 (7 bases). Germline lookup yields CDR1 LGHNA and CDR2 YSLEER. V lost 0 bases and J 6 bases, leaving 15 bases between the germline ends. CDR3 length equals 15 residues. Here the CDR3 reads CASSQDPRGGSEQYF. The CDR3 nucleotides are TGCGCCAGCAGCCAAGATCCAAGGGGGGGCTCCGAGCAGTACTTC.

As to this clone: Distinct nucleotide sequences in the sample also encode this CDR3. The rearrangement uses TRBV7-2 and TRBJ1-4; TRBD1 aligns across 9 bases. This CDR3 is 14 amino acids long. With 5 bases clipped from V and 5 bases from J, the junction kept 3 bases outside the gene matches. In germline, CDR1 is SGHTA, CDR2 FQGNSA. CDR3 protein: CASSKDRGNEKLFF. CDR3 sequence (DNA): TGTGCCAGCAGCAAGGACAGGGGAAATGAAAAACTGTTTTTT.

The chain employs TRBV28 and TRBJ1-4; D is ambiguous. The CDR3 is 15 residues long. The germline V gene encodes CDR1 MDHEN and CDR2 SYDVKM. Trimming cost V 3 bases and J 8 bases, with 16 bases left between them. The CDR3 is CASSFEATPEEKLFF. In nucleotides, the CDR3 is TGTGCCAGCAGTTTCGAGGCAACCCCGGAGGAAAAACTGTTTTTT.

The V gene is TRBV2, the J gene TRBJ1-2; TRBD1 agrees at 9 bases. The V segment lost 6 bases and the J segment 8 bases; nucleotides outside the gene matches: 10. The CDR3 is 14 residues long. Per germline, CDR1 SNHLY and CDR2 FYNNEI. Here the CDR3 reads CASRLMGTGSGYTF. The CDR3 bases are TGTGCCAGCAGACTAATGGGGACAGGGTCCGGCTACACCTTC.

This clone was seen a few times. The chain employs TRBV7-9 and TRBJ1-2; 8 bases are shared with TRBD1. V lost 5 bases and J lost 8; bases outside the gene matches: 10. CDR1 and CDR2 from the germline V gene are SEHNR and FQNEAQ (reference sequence). The CDR3 covers 14 residues. The chain's CDR3 is CASSPTTGDVGYTF. The CDR3 nucleotides read TGTGCCAGCAGCCCGACGACAGGGGATGTCGGCTACACCTTC.

The CDR3 sequence: CASSRDAGERADTSSYNEQFF. The CDR3, as DNA: TGTGCCAGCTCACGTGACGCGGGGGAGAGGGCAGACACTAGCTCCTACAATGAGCAGTTCTTC. The rearrangement joins TRBV18 to TRBJ2-1; 7 nucleotides match TRBD2. Germline CDR1 KGHSH, CDR2 LQKENI. The CDR3 totals 21 residues. The trim removed 4 bases at V and 0 bases at J, leaving 21 bases unmatched.

A single count supports this clone. Here the CDR3 reads CASRVPGGTEAFF. The CDR3 region has the DNA TGTGCCAGCAGGGTCCCAGGAGGCACTGAAGCTTTCTTT. The V call is TRBV12-3 or TRBV12-4, the J call TRBJ1-1; unclear D gene. V dropped 6 bases and J dropped 4 bases, with 12 bases sitting between them. The length of the CDR3 is 13 residues.

The CDR3 protein is CAISPNYGTEAFF. The DNA of the CDR3 is TGTGCCATCAGTCCCAACTATGGGACTGAAGCTTTCTTT. V and J are TRBV10-3 and TRBJ1-1; D is undetermined. This CDR3 has 13 residues. V dropped 5 bases and J dropped 5 bases, with 12 bases sitting between them. Germline-derived CDR1 and CDR2 are ENHRY and SYGVKD.

V is TRBV19 and J is TRBJ1-5, with 8 bases aligning to TRBD1. V dropped 9 bases and J dropped 6; count of bases not matched to a gene: 7. Per the germline V gene, CDR1 is LNHDA and CDR2 is SQIVND (reference sequence). The CDR3 spans 13 residues. In DNA, the CDR3 is TGTGCCAGCGGCAGGGGGCTAGGTCAGCCCCAGCATTTT. It yields the protein CASGRGLGQPQHF.

The V call is TRBV19, the J call TRBJ2-7, with 9 bases that match TRBD2. This CDR3 has 13 residues. Germline trimming cut 3 bases from V and 7 bases from J; bases unmatched to any gene: 4. Looked up from germline, CDR1 is LNHDA and CDR2 is SQIVND (reference sequence). For the CDR3, the DNA is TGTGCCAGTAGTATGACTAGCGGTGGTGAGCAGTACTTC. Its protein product is CASSMTSGGEQYF. The variable domain in full, completed from reference TRBV19 and TRBJ2-7, reads DGGITQSPKYLFRKEGQNVTLSCEQNLNHDAMYWYRQDPGQGLRLIYYSQIVNDFQKGDIAEGYSVSREKKESFPLTVTSAQKNPTAFYLCASSMTSGGEQYFGPGTRLTVT.

Only one count was recorded for this clone. The chain couples TRBV12-5 to TRBJ2-7; 16 bases are shared with TRBD2. The CDR3 is 22 amino acids. V shed 0 bases and J 0 bases; nucleotides not matched to a gene: 14. Germline V gene sequence: CDR1 LGHNT, CDR2 FRNRAP. CDR3 sequence: CASGLVQLGTSGRAVGSYEQYF. The CDR3 DNA reads as TGTGCTAGTGGTTTGGTACAGCTTGGGACTAGCGGGAGGGCCGTGGGCTCCTACGAGCAGTACTTC.

Here the CDR3 DNA reads TGCGCCAGCAGCCAAGATGGGACAGGCGGAGAAAAACTGTTTTTT. As protein: CASSQDGTGGEKLFF. The chain is built from TRBV4-1 and TRBJ1-4, with 8 bases matching TRBD1. Trimming cost V 0 bases and J 8 bases; bases outside gene matches: 5. Per the germline V gene, CDR1 is MGHRA and CDR2 is YSYEKL. The CDR3 has 15 residues.

J is TRBJ2-2 and V is TRBV7-9; D not resolved. Trimming took off 5 bases at V and 7 bases at J, with 14 bases between the two ends. The CDR3 runs 14 residues. Germline V lookup: CDR1 SEHNR, CDR2 FQNEAQ (reference sequence). The CDR3 DNA is TGTGCCAGCAGCGATACAAATAGCCGCGGGGAGCTGTTTTTT. Its protein product is CASSDTNSRGELFF.